This TCR beta chain came from a study of CD8 T cells in ankylosing spondylitis (TCRdb year 2017). With regard to the full study: To find TCR variants linked to disease, the study profiled T cell receptor beta repertoires in ankylosing spondylitis patients and healthy donors. The full study cohort comprised about 23 ankylosing spondylitis patients and about a hundred healthy donors. Peripheral blood was sampled, and synovial fluid was also collected from ankylosing spondylitis patients.

This clonotype showed up just a few times. What antigen it recognizes has not been identified. One base away there is no much larger clone; base qualities are not given. What the authors observed across the whole study: The disease-linked clones were reported as significantly enriched in matched synovial fluid samples from ankylosing spondylitis patients. Some TCR beta motif variants had previously been reported in synovial fluid and blood of reactive arthritis patients, which suggested common disease-initiation mechanisms. In peripheral blood, the disease-linked clones were found at relatively low frequencies and had a CD8+ phenotype. Blood from ankylosing spondylitis patients appeared to be characterized by a TCR beta motif made up of seven or eight highly homologous amino acid variants.

Trimming removed 0 bases from V and 8 bases from J, leaving 9 bases between the germline ends. From a lookup of the germline V gene, CDR1 and CDR2 are SGHRS and YFSETQ. Including the terminal cysteine and phenylalanine, the CDR3 comprises 13 residues. This entry keeps only the CDR3 DNA: 39 bases, framed from base 1. The sequencing machine was an Illumina HiSeq 2500. Quantitative 5'-RACE with molecular barcodes was used to prepare TCR beta libraries. Per the original workflow: A new computational method based on a probabilistic model of VDJ rearrangement was used to identify disease-linked TCR variants. TCRdb reworked the public reads: Q25 trimming with fastp, MiXCR clone assembly, productive beta chains retained. Records with the same CDR3 protein are collapsed into one entry carrying the most frequent genes and DNA. The V and J calls come from TCRdb's annotation, not from the publication. The sample includes under 250,000 distinct CDR3 sequences, with more than 25% observed a single time. In total, the top ten clones hold 4% to 5% of the sample.

Sequenced sample: blood, either unsorted or a sorted T cell fraction (not recorded which). This clonotype was sampled from a male donor with ankylosing spondylitis or in good health (not recorded which). The chain links TRBV5-1 with TRBJ2-1, and the D gene may be TRBD1, 5 bases matching. The nucleotide sequence is TGCGCCAGCAGCTTGGTCGCAGGGCATGAGCAGTTCTTC. This yields the protein CASSLVAGHEQFF.